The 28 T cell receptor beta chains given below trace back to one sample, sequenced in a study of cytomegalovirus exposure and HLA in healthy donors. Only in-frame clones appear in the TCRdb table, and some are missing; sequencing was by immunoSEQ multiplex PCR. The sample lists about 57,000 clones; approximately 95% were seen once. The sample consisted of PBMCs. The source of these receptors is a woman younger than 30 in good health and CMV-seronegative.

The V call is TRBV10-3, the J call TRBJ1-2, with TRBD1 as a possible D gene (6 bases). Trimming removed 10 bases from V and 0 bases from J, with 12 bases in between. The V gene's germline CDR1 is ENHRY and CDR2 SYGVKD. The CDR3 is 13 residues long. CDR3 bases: TGTGCCAACCGACAGGCTGCTAACTATGGCTACACCTTC. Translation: CANRQAANYGYTF.

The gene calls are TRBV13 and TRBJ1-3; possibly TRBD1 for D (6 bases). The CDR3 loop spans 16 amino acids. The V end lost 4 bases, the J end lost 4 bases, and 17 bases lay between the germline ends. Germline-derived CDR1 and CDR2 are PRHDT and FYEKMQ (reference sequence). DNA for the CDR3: TGTGCCAGCAGCTCGAATCAGGGGTACTACGGAAACACCATATATTTT. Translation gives CASSSNQGYYGNTIYF.

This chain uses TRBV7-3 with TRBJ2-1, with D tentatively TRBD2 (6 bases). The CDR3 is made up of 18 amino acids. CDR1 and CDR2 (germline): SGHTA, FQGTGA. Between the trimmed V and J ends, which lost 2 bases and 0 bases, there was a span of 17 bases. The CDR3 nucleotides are TGTGCCAGCAGCTTAGGGCGGGGAGCTCGCTTCTCCTACAATGAGCAGTTCTTC. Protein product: CASSLGRGARFSYNEQFF.

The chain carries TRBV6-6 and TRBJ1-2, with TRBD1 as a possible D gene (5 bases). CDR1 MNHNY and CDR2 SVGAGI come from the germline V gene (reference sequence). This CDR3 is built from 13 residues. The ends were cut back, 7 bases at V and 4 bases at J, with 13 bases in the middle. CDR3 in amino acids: CASTQRGSYGYTF. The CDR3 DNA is TGTGCCAGCACCCAAAGGGGTAGCTATGGCTACACCTTC.

The CDR3 DNA reads TGCGCCAGTGGGACAGGGGGCTTAAATACGCAGTATTTT. This gives the protein CASGTGGLNTQYF. The rearrangement links TRBV10-1 to TRBJ2-3; 12 bases agree with TRBD1. Germline values: CDR1 WNHNN, CDR2 SYGVQD (reference sequence). This CDR3 has 13 amino acids. The V and J ends lost 9 bases and 7 bases, in that order; junction bases with no gene match: 5.

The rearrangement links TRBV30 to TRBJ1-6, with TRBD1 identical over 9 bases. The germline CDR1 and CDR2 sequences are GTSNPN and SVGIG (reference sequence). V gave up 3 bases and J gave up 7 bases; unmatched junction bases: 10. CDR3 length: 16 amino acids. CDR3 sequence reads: CAWRVGAGTGNSPLHF. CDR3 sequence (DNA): TGTGCCTGGAGGGTCGGAGCGGGGACAGGGAATTCACCCCTCCACTTT.

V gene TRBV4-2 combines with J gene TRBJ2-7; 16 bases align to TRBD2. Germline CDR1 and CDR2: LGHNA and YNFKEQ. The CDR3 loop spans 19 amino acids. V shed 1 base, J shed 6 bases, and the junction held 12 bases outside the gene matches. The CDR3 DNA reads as TGTGCCAGCAGCCAAGTTCCCTCTGGGACTAGCGGGGGGGCTCCCGAGCAGTACTTC. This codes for CASSQVPSGTSGGAPEQYF.

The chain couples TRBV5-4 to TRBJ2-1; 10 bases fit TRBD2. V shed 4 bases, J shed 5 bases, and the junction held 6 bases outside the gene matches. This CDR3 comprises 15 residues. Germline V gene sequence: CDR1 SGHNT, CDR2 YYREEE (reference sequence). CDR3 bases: TGTGCCAGCAGCCCAACTAGCGGGGATCACAATGAGCAGTTCTTC. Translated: CASSPTSGDHNEQFF.

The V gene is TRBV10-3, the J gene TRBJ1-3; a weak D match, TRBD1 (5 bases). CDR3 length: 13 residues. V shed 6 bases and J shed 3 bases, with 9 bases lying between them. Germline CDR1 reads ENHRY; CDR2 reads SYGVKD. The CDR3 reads CAIRGEVGNTIYF. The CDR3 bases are TGTGCCATCAGGGGGGAGGTTGGAAACACCATATATTTT.

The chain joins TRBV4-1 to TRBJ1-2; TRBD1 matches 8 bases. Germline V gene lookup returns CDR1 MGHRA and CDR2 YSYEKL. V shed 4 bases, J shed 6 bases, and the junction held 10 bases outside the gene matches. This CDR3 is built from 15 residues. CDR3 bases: TGCGCCAGCAGCCGCGACAGGGGATGGGAGAATGGCTACACCTTC. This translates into CASSRDRGWENGYTF.

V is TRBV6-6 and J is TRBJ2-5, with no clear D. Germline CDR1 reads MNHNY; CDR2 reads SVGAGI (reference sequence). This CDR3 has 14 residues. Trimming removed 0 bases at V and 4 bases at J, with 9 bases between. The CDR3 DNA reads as TGTGCCAGCAGTTACTCGAGGTCTCCAGAGACCCAGTACTTC. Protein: CASSYSRSPETQYF.

DNA of the CDR3: TGTGCCAGCAGCCTTAGGGGGCAGATTAATCAGCCCCAGCATTTT. As protein: CASSLRGQINQPQHF. The genes are TRBV7-8 and TRBJ1-5; 7 bases match TRBD1. Losses at the gene ends were 5 bases for V and 4 bases for J; bases not matched to a gene: 8. The CDR3 totals 15 residues. Germline V gene lookup returns CDR1 SGHVS and CDR2 FQNEAQ.

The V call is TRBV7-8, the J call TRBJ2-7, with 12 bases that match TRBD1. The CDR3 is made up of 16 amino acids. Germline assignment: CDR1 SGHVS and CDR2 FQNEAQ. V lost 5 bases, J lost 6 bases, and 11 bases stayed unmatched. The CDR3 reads CASSRFWDRGQGEQYF. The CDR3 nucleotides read TGTGCCAGCAGCCGGTTTTGGGACAGGGGGCAAGGCGAGCAGTACTTC.

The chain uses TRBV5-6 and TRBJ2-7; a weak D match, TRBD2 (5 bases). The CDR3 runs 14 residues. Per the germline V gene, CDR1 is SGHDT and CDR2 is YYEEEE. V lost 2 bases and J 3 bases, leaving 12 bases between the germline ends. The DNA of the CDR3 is TGTGCCAGCAGCTTTAGGACTGTTAACTACGAGCAGTACGTC. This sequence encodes CASSFRTVNYEQYV.

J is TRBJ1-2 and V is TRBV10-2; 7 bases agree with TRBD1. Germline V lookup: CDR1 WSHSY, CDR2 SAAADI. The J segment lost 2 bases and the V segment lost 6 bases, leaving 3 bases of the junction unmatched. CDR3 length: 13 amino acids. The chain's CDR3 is CASRDRANYGYTF. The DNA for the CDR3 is TGCGCCAGCAGAGACAGGGCGAACTATGGCTACACCTTC.

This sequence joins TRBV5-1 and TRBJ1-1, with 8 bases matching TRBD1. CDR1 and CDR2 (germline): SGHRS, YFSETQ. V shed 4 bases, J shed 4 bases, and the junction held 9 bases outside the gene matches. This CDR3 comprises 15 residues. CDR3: CASSGGQGLSTEAFF. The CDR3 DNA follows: TGCGCCAGCAGCGGCGGACAGGGTTTGAGCACTGAAGCTTTCTTT.

The CDR3 coding sequence is TGTGCCAGCAGCTGGAGGGACCCCACAGATACGCAGTATTTT. It encodes CASSWRDPTDTQYF. V gene TRBV7-2 combines with J gene TRBJ2-3; maybe TRBD2 (6 bases). Trimming took off 4 bases at V and 2 bases at J, with 10 bases between the two ends. Germline CDR1 is SGHTA and CDR2 is FQGNSA. The CDR3 length is 14 residues.

CDR3 region: CASSSGGAANYEQYV. The CDR3 DNA follows: TGTGCCAGCAGTTCGGGGGGGGCAGCGAACTACGAGCAGTACGTC. The gene calls are TRBV28 and TRBJ2-7; 8 nucleotides match TRBD2. The CDR3 contains 15 residues. V shed 4 bases and J 3 bases; nucleotides not matched to a gene: 8. CDR1 and CDR2 (germline): MDHEN, SYDVKM.

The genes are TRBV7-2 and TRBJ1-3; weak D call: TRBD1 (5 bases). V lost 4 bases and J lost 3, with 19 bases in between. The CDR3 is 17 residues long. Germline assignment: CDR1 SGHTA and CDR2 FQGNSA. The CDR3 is CASSWSMDTTIGNTIYF. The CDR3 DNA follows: TGTGCCAGCAGCTGGAGTATGGACACCACGATTGGAAACACCATATATTTT.

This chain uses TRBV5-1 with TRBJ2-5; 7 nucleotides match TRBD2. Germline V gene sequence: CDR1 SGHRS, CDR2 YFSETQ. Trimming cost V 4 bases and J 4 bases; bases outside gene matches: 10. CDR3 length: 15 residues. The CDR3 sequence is CASSPPGGPGETQYF. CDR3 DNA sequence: TGCGCCAGCAGCCCCCCGGGAGGCCCGGGAGAGACCCAGTACTTC.

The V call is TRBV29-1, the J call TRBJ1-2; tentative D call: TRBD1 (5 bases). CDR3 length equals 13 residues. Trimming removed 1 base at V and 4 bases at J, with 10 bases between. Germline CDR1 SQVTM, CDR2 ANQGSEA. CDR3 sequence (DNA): TGCAGCGTTGAAGGCAGGGCTGCCTATGGCTACACCTTC. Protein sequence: CSVEGRAAYGYTF.

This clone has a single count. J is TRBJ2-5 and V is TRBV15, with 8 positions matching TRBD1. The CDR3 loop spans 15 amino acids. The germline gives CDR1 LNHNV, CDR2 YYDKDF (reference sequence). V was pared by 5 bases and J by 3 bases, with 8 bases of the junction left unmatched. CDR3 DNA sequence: TGTGCCACCAGCCGGACAGGGAGTAACGAAGAGACCCAGTACTTC. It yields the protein CATSRTGSNEETQYF.

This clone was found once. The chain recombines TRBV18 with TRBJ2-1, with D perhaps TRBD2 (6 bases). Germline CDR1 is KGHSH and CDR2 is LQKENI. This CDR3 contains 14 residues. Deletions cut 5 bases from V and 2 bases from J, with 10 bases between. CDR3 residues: CASSGGYAYNEQFF. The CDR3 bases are TGTGCCAGCTCAGGAGGGTACGCCTACAATGAGCAGTTCTTC.

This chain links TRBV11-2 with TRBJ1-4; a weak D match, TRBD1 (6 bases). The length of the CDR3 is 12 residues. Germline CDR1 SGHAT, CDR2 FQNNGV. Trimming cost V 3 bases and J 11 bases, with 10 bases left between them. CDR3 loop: CASSLGRGKLFF. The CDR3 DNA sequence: TGTGCCAGCAGCTTGGGTAGGGGGAAACTGTTTTTT.

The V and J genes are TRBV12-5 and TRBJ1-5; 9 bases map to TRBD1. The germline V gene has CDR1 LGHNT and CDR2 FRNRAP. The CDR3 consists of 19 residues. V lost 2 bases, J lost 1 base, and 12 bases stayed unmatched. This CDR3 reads CASGLILGQGFISNQPQHF. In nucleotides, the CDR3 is TGTGCTAGTGGTTTGATCTTGGGACAGGGCTTTATCAGCAATCAGCCCCAGCATTTT.

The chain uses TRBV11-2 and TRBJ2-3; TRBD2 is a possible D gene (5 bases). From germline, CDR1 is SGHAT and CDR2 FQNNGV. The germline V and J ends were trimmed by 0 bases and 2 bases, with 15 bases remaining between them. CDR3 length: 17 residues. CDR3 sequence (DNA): TGTGCCAGCAGCTTAGATTCGGCCAGCGGTCACACAGATACGCAGTATTTT. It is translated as CASSLDSASGHTDTQYF.

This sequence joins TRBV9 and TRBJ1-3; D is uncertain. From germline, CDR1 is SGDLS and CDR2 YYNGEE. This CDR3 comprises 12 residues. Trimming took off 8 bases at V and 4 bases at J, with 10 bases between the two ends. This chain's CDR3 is CARLAGGNTIYF. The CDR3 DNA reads TGTGCCAGGCTCGCTGGCGGAAACACCATATATTTT. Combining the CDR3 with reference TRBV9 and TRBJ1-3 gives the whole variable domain DSGVTQTPKHLITATGQRVTLRCSPRSGDLSVYWYQQSLDQGLQFLIQYYNGEERAKGNILERFSAQQFPDLHSELNLSSLELGDSALYFCARLAGGNTIYFGEGSWLTVV.

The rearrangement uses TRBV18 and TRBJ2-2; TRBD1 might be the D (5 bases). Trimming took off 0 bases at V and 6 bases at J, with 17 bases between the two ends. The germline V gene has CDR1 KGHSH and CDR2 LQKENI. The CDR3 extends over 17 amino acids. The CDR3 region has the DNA TGTGCCAGCTCACCACCTCCCCTGGGGCGAGGATCCGGGGAGCTGTTTTTT. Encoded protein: CASSPPPLGRGSGELFF.